The 8 T cell receptor beta chains presented below share a single source sample, sequenced in a study of CD8 T cells in Susac syndrome. Reverse transcription of about 0.5 to 1 ug RNA was performed with random hexamers. From the immunoSEQ multiplex PCR reads, TCRdb called clonotypes with MiXCR, one entry per CDR3 protein. The sample shows roughly 180,000 distinct CDR3 sequences, over 85% of them seen only once. What was sequenced was CD4+ T cells from PBMCs. The source is a human donor in good health.

This chain joins TRBV20-1 and TRBJ1-5; D is perhaps TRBD1 (6 bases). Germline values: CDR1 DFQATT, CDR2 SNEGSKA (reference sequence). The CDR3 loop spans 13 amino acids. V lost 1 base and J 8 bases, leaving 12 bases between the germline ends. DNA of the CDR3: TGCAGTGCTAGAGTAGGGGGGTGGGAGCCCCAGCATTTT. Its translation: CSARVGGWEPQHF.

The chain recombines TRBV28 with TRBJ2-1; D is uncertain. Trimming took off 6 bases at V and 5 bases at J, with 8 bases between the two ends. The CDR3 contains 12 residues. CDR1 and CDR2 (germline): MDHEN, SYDVKM. CDR3 bases: TGTGCCAGCAGCCTCACGAACAATGAGCAGTTCTTC. Encoded protein: CASSLTNNEQFF.

This rearrangement joins TRBV28 to TRBJ2-7; 7 nucleotides agree with TRBD1. The CDR3 has 14 amino acids. Germline V lookup: CDR1 MDHEN, CDR2 SYDVKM. The V gene end was trimmed by 5 bases and the J gene end by 2 bases; junction bases not matched to a gene: 6. CDR3 residues: CASSLPTGTYEQYF. CDR3 sequence (DNA): TGTGCCAGCAGTCTACCGACAGGGACCTACGAGCAGTACTTC.

The CDR3 protein is CASSLVRVRSTDTQYF. As DNA, the CDR3 is TGTGCCAGCAGCTTGGTCCGGGTTAGGAGCACAGATACGCAGTATTTT. The rearrangement links TRBV5-4 to TRBJ2-3; D uncertain. The CDR3 extends over 16 amino acids. Per the germline V gene, CDR1 is SGHNT and CDR2 is YYREEE (reference sequence). Between the trimmed V and J ends, which lost 0 bases and 0 bases, there was a span of 11 bases. The variable domain in full, with the rest retrieved from reference TRBV5-4 and TRBJ2-3, is ETGVTQSPTHLIKTRGQQVTLRCSSQSGHNTVSWYQQALGQGPQFIFQYYREEENGRGNFPPRFSGLQFPNYSSELNVNALELDDSALYLCASSLVRVRSTDTQYFGPGTRLTVL.

The CDR3 region has the DNA TGCAGCGTTGGGGGGATGGGGCTACAAGAGACCCAGTACTTC. The encoded protein is CSVGGMGLQETQYF. The rearrangement joins TRBV29-1 to TRBJ2-5; the D call may be TRBD1 or TRBD2 (5 bases each). Per the germline V gene, CDR1 is SQVTM and CDR2 is ANQGSEA. V was clipped by 4 bases and J by 2 bases, with 14 bases between them. This CDR3 is 14 amino acids long.

The rearrangement uses TRBV5-1 and TRBJ1-6; no clear D gene. CDR1 and CDR2 from the germline V gene are SGHRS and YFSETQ. The CDR3 has 17 amino acids. V was clipped by 1 base and J by 7 bases, with 18 bases between them. The DNA for the CDR3 is TGCGCCAGCAGCTTGTTCCCCCCTGGAGGTGAAAATTCACCCCTCCACTTT. This codes for CASSLFPPGGENSPLHF.

The chain couples TRBV3-1 to TRBJ2-1; weak D call: TRBD2 (6 bases). V was cut by 0 bases and J by 5 bases, with 11 bases left in between. The CDR3 runs 15 residues. Per germline, CDR1 LGHDT and CDR2 YNNKEL (reference sequence). The CDR3 sequence: CASSQDLARHNEQFF. DNA of the CDR3: TGTGCCAGCAGCCAAGATCTAGCGCGGCACAATGAGCAGTTCTTC.

The chain carries TRBV18 and TRBJ2-1; 9 bases fit TRBD2. V shed 1 base, J shed 8 bases, and the junction held 6 bases outside the gene matches. The CDR3 covers 15 residues. Germline V gene data show CDR1 as KGHSH and CDR2 as LQKENI. For the CDR3, the DNA is TGTGCCAGCTCACCACGAACTAGCGGGCGCGATGAGCAGTTCTTC. The encoded protein is CASSPRTSGRDEQFF.